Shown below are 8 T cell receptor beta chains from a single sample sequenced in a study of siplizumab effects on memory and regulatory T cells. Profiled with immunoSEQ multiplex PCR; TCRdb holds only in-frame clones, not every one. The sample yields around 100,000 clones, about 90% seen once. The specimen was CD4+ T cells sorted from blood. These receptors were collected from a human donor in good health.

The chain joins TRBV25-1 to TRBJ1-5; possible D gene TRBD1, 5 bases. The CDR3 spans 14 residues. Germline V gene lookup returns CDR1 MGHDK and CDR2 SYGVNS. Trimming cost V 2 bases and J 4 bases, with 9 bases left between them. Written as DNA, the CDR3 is TGTGCCAGCAGTGAACAGGGTTATAATCAGCCCCAGCATTTT. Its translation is CASSEQGYNQPQHF. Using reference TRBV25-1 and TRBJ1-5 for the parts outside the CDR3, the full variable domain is EADIYQTPRYLVIGTGKKITLECSQTMGHDKMYWYQQDPGMELHLIHYSYGVNSTEKGDLSSESTVSRIRTEHFPLTLESARPSHTSQYLCASSEQGYNQPQHFGDGTRLSIL.

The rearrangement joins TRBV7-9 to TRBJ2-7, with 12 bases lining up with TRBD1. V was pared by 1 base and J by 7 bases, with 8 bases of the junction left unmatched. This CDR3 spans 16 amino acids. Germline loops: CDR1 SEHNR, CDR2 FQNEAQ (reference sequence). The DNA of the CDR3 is TGTGCCAGCAGCTTAGGGGTAGGGACAGGGGGCCGGGAGCAGTACTTC. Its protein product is CASSLGVGTGGREQYF.

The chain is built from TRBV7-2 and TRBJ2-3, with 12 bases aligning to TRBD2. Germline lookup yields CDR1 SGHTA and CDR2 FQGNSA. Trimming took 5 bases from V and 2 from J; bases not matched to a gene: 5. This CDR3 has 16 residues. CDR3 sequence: CASSPRLAGATDTQYF. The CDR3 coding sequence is TGTGCCAGCAGCCCTCGACTAGCGGGGGCCACAGATACGCAGTATTTT.

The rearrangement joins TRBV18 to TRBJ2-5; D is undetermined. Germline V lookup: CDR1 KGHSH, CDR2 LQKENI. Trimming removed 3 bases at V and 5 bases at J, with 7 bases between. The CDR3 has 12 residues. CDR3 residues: CASSPNTETQYF. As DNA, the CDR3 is TGTGCCAGCTCACCGAACACGGAGACCCAGTACTTC.

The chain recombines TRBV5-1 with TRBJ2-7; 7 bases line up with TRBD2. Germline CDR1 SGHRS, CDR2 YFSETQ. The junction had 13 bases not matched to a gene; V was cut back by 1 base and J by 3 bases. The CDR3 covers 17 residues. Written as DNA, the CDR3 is TGCGCCAGCAGCTTGATAGCGGGCGGCCTCGGAATCTACGAGCAGTACTTC. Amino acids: CASSLIAGGLGIYEQYF.

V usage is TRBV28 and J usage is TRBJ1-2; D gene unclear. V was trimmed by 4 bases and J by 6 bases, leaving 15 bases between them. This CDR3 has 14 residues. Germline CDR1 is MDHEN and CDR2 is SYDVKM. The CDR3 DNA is TGTGCCAGCAGTTCAGTGAGGGCCCATAATGGCTACACCTTC. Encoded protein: CASSSVRAHNGYTF.

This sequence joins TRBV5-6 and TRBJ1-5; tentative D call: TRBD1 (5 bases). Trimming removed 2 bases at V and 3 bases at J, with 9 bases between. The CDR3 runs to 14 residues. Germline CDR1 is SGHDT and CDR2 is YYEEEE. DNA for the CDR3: TGTGCCAGCAGCTTCGGGGGGAACAATCAGCCCCAGCATTTT. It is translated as CASSFGGNNQPQHF.

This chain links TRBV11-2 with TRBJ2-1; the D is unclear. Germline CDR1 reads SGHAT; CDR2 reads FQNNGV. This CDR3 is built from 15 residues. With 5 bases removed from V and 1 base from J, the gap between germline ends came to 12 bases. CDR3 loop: CASSPLPISYNEQFF. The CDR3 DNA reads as TGTGCCAGCAGCCCCTTGCCTATATCCTACAATGAGCAGTTCTTC.